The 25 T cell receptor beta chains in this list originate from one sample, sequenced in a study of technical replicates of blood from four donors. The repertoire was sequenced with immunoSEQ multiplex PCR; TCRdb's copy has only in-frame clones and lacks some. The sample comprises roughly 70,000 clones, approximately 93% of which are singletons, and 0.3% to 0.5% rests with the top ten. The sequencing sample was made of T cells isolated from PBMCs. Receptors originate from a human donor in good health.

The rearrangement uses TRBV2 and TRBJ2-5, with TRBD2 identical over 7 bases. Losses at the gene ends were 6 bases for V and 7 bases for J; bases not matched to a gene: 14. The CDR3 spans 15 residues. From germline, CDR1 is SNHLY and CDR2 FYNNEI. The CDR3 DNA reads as TGTGCCAGCAGGGAGACTAGCTCCGAAAGGGGGACCCAGTACTTC. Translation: CASRETSSERGTQYF.

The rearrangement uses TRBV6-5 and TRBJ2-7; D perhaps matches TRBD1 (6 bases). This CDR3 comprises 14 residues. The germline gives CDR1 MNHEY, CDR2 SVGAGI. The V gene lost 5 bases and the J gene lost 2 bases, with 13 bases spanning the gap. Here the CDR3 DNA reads TGTGCCAGCAGTGAGACAGGACCCCCCTACGAGCAGTACTTC. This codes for CASSETGPPYEQYF.

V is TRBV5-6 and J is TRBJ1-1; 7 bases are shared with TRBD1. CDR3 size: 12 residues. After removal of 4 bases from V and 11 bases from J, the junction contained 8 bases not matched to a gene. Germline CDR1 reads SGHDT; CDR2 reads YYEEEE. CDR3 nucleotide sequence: TGTGCCAGCAGCCCAGGGGGTTTGAGGGCTTTCTTT. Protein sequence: CASSPGGLRAFF.

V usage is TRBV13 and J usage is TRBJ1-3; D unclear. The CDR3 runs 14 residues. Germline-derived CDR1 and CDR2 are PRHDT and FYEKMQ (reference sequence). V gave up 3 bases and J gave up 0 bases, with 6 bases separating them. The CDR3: CASSFSVSGNTIYF. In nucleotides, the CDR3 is TGTGCCAGCAGCTTTTCTGTCTCTGGAAACACCATATATTTT.

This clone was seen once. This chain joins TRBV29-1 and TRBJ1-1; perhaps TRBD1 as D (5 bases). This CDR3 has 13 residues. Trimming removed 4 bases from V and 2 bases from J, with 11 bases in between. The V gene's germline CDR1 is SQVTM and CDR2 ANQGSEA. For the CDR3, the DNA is TGCAGCGTTGCCCCAGGGCACAACACTGAAGCTTTCTTT. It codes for CSVAPGHNTEAFF.

CDR3 in amino acids: CASSPGTGIYEQYF. The CDR3 DNA sequence: TGTGCCAGCAGCCCCGGGACAGGAATCTACGAGCAGTACTTC. This sequence joins TRBV7-9 and TRBJ2-7; 8 nucleotides agree with TRBD1. This CDR3 region has 14 residues. Germline values: CDR1 SEHNR, CDR2 FQNEAQ (reference sequence). V lost 5 bases, J lost 3 bases, and 6 bases stayed unmatched. Filled out from reference TRBV7-9 and TRBJ2-7, the complete variable domain reads DTGVSQNPRHKITKRGQNVTFRCDPISEHNRLYWYRQTLGQGPEFLTYFQNEAQLEKSRLLSDRFSAERPKGSFSTLEIQRTEQGDSAMYLCASSPGTGIYEQYFGPGTRLTVT.

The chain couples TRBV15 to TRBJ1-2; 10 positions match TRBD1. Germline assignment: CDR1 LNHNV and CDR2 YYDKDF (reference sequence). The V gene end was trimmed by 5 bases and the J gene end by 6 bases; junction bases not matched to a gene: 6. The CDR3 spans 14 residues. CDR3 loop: CATSGPGQGHGYTF. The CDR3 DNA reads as TGTGCCACCAGCGGCCCGGGACAGGGGCATGGCTACACCTTC.

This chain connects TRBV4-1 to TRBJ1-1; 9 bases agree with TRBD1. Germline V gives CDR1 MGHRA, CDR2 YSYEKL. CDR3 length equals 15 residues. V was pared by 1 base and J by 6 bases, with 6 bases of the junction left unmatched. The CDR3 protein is CASSQVIQGAPEAFF. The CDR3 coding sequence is TGCGCCAGCAGCCAAGTTATACAGGGGGCCCCTGAAGCTTTCTTT.

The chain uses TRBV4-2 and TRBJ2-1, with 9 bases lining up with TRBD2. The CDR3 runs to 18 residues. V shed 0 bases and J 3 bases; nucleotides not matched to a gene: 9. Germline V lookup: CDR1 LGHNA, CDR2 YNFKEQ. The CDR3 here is CASSQDPLQAGGYNEQFF. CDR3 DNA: TGTGCCAGCAGCCAAGATCCCCTTCAAGCGGGAGGCTACAATGAGCAGTTCTTC.

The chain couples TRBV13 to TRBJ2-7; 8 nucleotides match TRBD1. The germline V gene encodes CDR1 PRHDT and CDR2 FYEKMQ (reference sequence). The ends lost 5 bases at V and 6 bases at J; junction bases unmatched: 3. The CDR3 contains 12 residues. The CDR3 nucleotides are TGTGCCAGCAGCGGGGACAGGTTCGAGCAGTACTTC. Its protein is CASSGDRFEQYF.

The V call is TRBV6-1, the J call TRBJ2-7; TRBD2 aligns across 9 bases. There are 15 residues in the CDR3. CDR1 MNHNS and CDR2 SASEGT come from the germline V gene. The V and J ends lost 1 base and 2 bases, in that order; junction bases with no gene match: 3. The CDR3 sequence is CASSEGLAVTYEQYF. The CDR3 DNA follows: TGTGCCAGCAGTGAAGGACTAGCGGTAACCTACGAGCAGTACTTC.

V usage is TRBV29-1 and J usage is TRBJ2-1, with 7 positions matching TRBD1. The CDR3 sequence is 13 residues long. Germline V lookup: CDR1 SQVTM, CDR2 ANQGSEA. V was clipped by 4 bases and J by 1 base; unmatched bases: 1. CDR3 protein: CSVGQGSYNEQFF. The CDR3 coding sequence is TGCAGCGTTGGACAGGGTTCCTACAATGAGCAGTTCTTC.

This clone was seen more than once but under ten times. CDR3 protein: CASSQRTGYSYEQYF. CDR3 coding DNA: TGTGCCAGCAGCCAGAGGACAGGTTACTCCTACGAGCAGTACTTC. V is TRBV14 and J is TRBJ2-7; TRBD1 matches 7 bases. J gave up 0 bases and V 3 bases, and 5 bases lay outside the gene matches. Looked up from germline, CDR1 is SGHDN and CDR2 is FVKESK. CDR3 length equals 15 residues.

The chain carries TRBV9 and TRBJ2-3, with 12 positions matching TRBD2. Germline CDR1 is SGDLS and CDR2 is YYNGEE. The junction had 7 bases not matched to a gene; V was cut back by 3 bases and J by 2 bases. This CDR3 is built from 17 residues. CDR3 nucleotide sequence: TGTGCCAGCAGCGCCACAGGGACTAGCGGGCCCACAGATACGCAGTATTTT. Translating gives CASSATGTSGPTDTQYF.

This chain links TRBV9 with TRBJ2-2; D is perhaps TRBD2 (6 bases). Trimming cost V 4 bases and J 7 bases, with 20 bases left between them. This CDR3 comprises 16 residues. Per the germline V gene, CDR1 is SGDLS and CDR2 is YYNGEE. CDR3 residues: CASSFRDLPGGGELFF. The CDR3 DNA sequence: TGTGCCAGCAGCTTCCGGGACTTGCCCGGGGGCGGGGAGCTGTTTTTT.

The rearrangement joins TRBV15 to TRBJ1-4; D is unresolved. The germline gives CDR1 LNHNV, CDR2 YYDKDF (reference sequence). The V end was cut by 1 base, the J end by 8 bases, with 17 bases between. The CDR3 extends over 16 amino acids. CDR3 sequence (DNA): TGTGCCACCAGCAGAGGCGACAAGGCCTCACTCGAAAAACTGTTTTTT. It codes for CATSRGDKASLEKLFF. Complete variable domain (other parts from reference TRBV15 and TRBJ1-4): DAMVIQNPRYQVTQFGKPVTLSCSQTLNHNVMYWYQQKSSQAPKLLFHYYDKDFNNEADTPDNFQSRRPNTSFCFLDIRSPGLGDTAMYLCATSRGDKASLEKLFFGSGTQLSVL.

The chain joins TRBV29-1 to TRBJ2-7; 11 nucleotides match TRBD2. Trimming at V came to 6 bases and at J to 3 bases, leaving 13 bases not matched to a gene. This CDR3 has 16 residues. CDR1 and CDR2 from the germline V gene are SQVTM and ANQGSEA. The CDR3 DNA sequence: TGCAGCGTCGATCGATCGGGGACTAGCGGAAACTACGAGCAGTACTTC. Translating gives CSVDRSGTSGNYEQYF.

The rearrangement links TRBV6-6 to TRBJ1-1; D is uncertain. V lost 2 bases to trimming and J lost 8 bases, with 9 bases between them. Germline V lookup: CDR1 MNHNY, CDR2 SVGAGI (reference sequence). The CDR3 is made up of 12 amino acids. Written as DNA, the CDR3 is TGTGCCAGCAGTTACGGTATGAGAGAAGCTTTCTTT. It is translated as CASSYGMREAFF.

In DNA, the CDR3 is TGTGCCAGTAGTATATACAGGACTAAAGGAAACACCATATATTTT. Translating gives CASSIYRTKGNTIYF. The chain joins TRBV19 to TRBJ1-3; D is perhaps TRBD1 (5 bases). Trimming left V 2 bases short and J 4 bases short, with 12 bases between. There are 15 residues in the CDR3. Germline V gene lookup returns CDR1 LNHDA and CDR2 SQIVND (reference sequence).

The CDR3 spells CASSLEWGQGTDTQYF. CDR3 DNA sequence: TGTGCCAGCTCACTCGAATGGGGACAGGGCACAGATACGCAGTATTTT. The V and J genes are TRBV18 and TRBJ2-3; the match to TRBD1 covers 8 bases. J was trimmed by 1 base and V by 4 bases; bases with no gene match: 7. The germline V gene has CDR1 KGHSH and CDR2 LQKENI. CDR3 length equals 16 residues. Using reference TRBV18 and TRBJ2-3 for the parts outside the CDR3, the full variable domain is NAGVMQNPRHLVRRRGQEARLRCSPMKGHSHVYWYRQLPEEGLKFMVYLQKENIIDESGMPKERFSAEFPKEGPSILRIQQVVRGDSAAYFCASSLEWGQGTDTQYFGPGTRLTVL.

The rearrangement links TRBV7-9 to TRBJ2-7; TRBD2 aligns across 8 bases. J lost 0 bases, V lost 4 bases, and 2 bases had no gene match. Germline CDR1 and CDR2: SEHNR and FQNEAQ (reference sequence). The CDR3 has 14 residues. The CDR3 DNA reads TGTGCCAGCAGCTATGGACTAGCCTCCTACGAGCAGTACTTC. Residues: CASSYGLASYEQYF.

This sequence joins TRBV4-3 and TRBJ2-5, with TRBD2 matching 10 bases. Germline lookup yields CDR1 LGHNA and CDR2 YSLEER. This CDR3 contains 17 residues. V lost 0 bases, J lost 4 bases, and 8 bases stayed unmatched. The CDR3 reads CASSQDLGPSGRETQYF. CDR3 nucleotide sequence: TGCGCCAGCAGCCAAGATCTCGGTCCTAGCGGGAGAGAGACCCAGTACTTC.

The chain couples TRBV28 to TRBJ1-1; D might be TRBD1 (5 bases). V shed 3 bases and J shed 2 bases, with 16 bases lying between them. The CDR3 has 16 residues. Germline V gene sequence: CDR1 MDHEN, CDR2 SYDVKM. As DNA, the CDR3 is TGTGCCAGCAGTTTCAATTGGGGGGTCCGAAACACTGAAGCTTTCTTT. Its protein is CASSFNWGVRNTEAFF.

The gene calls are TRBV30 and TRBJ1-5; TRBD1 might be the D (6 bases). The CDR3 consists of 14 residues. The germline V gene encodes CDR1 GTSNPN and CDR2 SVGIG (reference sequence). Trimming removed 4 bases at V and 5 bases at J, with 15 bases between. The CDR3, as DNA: TGTGCCTGGACCCCGGGGGGCAGACATCAGCCCCAGCATTTT. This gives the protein CAWTPGGRHQPQHF. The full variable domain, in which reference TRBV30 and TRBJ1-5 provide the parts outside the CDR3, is SQTIHQWPATLVQPVGSPLSLECTVEGTSNPNLYWYRQAAGRGLQLLFYSVGIGQISSEVPQNLSASRPQDRQFILSSKKLLLSDSGFYLCAWTPGGRHQPQHFGDGTRLSIL.

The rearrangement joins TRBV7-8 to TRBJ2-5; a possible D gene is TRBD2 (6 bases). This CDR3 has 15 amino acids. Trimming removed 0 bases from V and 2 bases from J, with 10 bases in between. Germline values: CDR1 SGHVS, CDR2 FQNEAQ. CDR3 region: CASSLAQTRQETQYF. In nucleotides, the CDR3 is TGTGCCAGCAGCTTAGCGCAGACTAGACAAGAGACCCAGTACTTC.